The clone carrying this T cell receptor (beta chain) was seen just once. The data stem from a study of siplizumab effects on memory and regulatory T cells. V was cut by 6 bases and J by 10 bases, with 10 bases left in between. CDR3 length: 11 amino acids. Germline V gene data show CDR1 as MNHEY and CDR2 as SVGAGI. Libraries were prepared by immunoSEQ multiplex PCR; TCRdb keeps only in-frame clonotypes and omits some of them. The table lists around 100,000 clones, around 94% of them singletons. The rearrangement joins TRBV6-5 to TRBJ2-1; maybe TRBD2 (5 bases). This receptor was obtained from a human donor in good health. Sequenced input: non-Treg CD4+ T cells sorted from blood. In DNA form, the CDR3 reads TGTGCCAGCAGAACACTAGACGAGCAGTTCTTC. Encoded protein: CASRTLDEQFF.